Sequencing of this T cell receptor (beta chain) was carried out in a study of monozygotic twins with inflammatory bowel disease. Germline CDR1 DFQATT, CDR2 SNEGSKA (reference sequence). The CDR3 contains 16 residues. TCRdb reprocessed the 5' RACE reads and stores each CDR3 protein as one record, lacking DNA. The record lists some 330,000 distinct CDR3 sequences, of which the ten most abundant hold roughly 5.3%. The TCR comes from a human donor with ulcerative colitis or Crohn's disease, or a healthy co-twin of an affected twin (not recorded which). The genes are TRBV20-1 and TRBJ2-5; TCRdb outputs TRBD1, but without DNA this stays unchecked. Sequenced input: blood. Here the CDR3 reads CSARDLHSVGGETQYF.